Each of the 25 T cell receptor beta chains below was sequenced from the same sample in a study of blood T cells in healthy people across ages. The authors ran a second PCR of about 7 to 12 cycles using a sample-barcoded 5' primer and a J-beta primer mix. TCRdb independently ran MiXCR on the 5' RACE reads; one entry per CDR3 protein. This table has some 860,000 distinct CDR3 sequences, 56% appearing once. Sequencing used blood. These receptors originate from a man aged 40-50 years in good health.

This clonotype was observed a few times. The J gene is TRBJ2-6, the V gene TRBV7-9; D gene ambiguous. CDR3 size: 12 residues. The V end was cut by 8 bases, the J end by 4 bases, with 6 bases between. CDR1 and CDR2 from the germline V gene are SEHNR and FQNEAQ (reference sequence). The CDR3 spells CASGYGANVLTF. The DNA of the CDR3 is TGTGCCAGCGGCTACGGGGCCAACGTCCTGACTTTC.

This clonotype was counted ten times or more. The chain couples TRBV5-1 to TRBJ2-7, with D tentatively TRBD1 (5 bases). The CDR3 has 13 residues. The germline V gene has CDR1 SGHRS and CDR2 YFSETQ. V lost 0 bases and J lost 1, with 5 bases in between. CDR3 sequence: CASSLGQSYEQYF. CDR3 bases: TGCGCCAGCAGCTTGGGACAGTCCTACGAGCAGTACTTC.

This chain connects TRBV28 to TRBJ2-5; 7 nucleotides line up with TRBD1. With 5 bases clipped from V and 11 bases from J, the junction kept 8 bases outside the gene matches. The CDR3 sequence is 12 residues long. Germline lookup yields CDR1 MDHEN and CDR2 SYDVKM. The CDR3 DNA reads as TGTGCCAGCAGTCCCACGACAGGGCAGCAGTACTTC. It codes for CASSPTTGQQYF.

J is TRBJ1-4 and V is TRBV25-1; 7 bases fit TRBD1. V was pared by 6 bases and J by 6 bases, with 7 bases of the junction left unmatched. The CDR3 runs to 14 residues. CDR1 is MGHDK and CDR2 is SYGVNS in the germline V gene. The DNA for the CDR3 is TGTGCCAGCAGCCGGGACAGTTCCTATGAAAAACTGTTTTTT. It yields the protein CASSRDSSYEKLFF.

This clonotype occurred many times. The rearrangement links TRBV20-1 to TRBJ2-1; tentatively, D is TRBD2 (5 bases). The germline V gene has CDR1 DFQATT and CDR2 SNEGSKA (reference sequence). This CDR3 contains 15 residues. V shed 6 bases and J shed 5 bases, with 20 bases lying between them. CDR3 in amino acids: CSAESGFDSDNEQFF. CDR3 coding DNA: TGCAGTGCCGAGAGCGGTTTCGATTCCGACAATGAGCAGTTCTTC.

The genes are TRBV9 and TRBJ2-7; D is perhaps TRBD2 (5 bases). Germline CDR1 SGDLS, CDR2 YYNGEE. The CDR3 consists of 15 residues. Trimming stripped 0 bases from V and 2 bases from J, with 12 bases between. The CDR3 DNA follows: TGTGCCAGCAGCGTAGACCGAGCGGAAACCTACGAGCAGTACTTC. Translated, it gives CASSVDRAETYEQYF.

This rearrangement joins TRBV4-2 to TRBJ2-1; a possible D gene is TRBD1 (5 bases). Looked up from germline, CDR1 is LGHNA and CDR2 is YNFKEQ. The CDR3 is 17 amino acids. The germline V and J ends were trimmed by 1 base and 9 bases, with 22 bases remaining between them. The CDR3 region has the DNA TGTGCCAGCAGCCAAGGTTTACAGGACGACCCCTCTGTTGAGCAGTTCTTC. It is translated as CASSQGLQDDPSVEQFF.

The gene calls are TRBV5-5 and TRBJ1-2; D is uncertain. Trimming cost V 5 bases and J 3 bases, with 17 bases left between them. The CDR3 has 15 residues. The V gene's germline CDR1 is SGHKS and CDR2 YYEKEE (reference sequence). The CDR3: CASRPRSGWDYGYTF. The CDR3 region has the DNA TGTGCCAGCAGACCCCGGTCGGGGTGGGACTATGGCTACACCTTC.

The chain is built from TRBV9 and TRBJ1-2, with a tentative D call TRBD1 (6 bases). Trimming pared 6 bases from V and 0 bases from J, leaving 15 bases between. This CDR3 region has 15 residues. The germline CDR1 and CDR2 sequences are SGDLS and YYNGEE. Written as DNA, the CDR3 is TGTGCCAGCACCCCTGGGGGCAGAACTAACTATGGCTACACCTTC. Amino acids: CASTPGGRTNYGYTF.

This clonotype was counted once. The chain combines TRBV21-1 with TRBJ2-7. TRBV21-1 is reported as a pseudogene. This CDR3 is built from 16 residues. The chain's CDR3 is CASSKDDRQYGYEQYF. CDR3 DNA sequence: TGTGCCAGCAGCAAAGACGACCGACAATACGGCTACGAGCAGTACTTC.

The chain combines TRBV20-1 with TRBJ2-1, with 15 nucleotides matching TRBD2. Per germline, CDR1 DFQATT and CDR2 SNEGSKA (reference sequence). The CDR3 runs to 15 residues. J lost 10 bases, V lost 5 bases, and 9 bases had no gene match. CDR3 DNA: TGCAGTGCTCCGTCGGGACTAGCGGGAGGTATGGAGCAGTTCTTC. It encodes CSAPSGLAGGMEQFF.

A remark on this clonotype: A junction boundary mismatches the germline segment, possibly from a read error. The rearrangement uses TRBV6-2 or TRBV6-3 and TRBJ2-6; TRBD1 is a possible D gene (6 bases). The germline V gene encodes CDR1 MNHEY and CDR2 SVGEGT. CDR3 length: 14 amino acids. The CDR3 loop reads CASSYLPGADVLTF. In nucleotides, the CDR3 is TGTGCCAGCAGTTACTTGCCAGGGGCCGACGTCCTGACTTTC.

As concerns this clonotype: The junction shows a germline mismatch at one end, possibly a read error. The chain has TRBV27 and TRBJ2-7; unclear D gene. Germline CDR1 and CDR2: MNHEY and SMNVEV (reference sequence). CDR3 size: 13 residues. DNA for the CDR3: TGTGCCAGCAGTTTATTTGGTCAAAACGAGCGGTACTTC. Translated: CASSLFGQNERYF.

The CDR3 protein is CASGEGQGFGEQYF. CDR3 DNA sequence: TGTGCCAGCGGGGAGGGACAGGGATTTGGCGAGCAGTACTTC. This chain connects TRBV27 to TRBJ2-7; 9 nucleotides agree with TRBD1. This CDR3 contains 14 residues. CDR1 MNHEY and CDR2 SMNVEV come from the germline V gene (reference sequence). The ends lost 8 bases at V and 6 bases at J; junction bases unmatched: 11.

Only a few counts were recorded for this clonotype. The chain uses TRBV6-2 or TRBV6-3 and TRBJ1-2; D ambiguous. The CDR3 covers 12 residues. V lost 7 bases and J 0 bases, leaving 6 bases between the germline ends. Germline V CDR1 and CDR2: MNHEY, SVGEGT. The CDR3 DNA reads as TGTGCCAGCACCCAAACTAACTATGGCTACACCTTC. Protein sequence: CASTQTNYGYTF.

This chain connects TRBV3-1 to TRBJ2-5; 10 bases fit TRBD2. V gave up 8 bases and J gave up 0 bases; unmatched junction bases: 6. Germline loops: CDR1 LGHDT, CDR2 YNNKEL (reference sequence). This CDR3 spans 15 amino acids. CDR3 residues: CASGDSGGYQETQYF. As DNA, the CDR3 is TGTGCCAGCGGGGATAGCGGGGGGTACCAAGAGACCCAGTACTTC.

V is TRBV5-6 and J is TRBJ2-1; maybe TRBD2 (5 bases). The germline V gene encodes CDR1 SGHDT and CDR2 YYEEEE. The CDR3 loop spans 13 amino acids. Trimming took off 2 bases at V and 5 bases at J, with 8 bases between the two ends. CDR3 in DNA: TGTGCCAGCAGCTTCGCTAGCAACAATGAGCAGTTCTTC. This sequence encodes CASSFASNNEQFF. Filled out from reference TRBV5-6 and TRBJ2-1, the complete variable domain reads DAGVTQSPTHLIKTRGQQVTLRCSPKSGHDTVSWYQQALGQGPQFIFQYYEEEERQRGNFPDRFSGHQFPNYSSELNVNALLLGDSALYLCASSFASNNEQFFGPGTRLTVL.

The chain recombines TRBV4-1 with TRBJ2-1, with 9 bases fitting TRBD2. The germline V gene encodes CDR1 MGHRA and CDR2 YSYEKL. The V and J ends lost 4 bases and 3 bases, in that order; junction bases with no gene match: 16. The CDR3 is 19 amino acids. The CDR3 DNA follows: TGCGCCAGCAGCCCCTGGACAGGTGGACTAGCGAGAGACTACAATGAGCAGTTCTTC. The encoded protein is CASSPWTGGLARDYNEQFF.

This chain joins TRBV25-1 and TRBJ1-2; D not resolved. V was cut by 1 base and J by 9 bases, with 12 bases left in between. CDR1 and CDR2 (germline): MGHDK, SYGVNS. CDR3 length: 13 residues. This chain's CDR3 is CASSESNKESYTF. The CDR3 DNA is TGTGCCAGCAGTGAATCCAACAAGGAGAGCTACACCTTC.

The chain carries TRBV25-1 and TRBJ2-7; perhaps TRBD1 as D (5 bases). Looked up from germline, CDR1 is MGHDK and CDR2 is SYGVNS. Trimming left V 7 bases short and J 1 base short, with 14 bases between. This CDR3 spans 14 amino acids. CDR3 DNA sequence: TGTGCCAGCAAAGGGGTCCTCTTATCCTACGAGCAGTACTTC. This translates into CASKGVLLSYEQYF.

CDR3: CASSLRGLNHNEQFF. DNA of the CDR3: TGTGCCAGCAGCCTCCGAGGATTAAATCACAATGAGCAGTTCTTC. V gene TRBV7-2 combines with J gene TRBJ2-1; D gene uncertain. Trimming shortened V by 5 bases and J by 5 bases, and 16 bases separated the two germline ends. Germline loops: CDR1 SGHTA, CDR2 FQGNSA. The CDR3 covers 15 residues.

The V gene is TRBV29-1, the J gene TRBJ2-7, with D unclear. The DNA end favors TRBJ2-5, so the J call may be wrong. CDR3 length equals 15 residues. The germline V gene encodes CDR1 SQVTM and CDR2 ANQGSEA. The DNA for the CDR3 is TGCAGCGTTGTTCCCTCGACTGGGCCTGAGGAGACCCAGTACTTC. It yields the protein CSVVPSTGPEETQYF.

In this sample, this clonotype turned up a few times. The chain's CDR3 is CATSTSLYYEQYF. The CDR3 DNA reads TGTGCCACCAGCACGAGTCTTTATTACGAGCAGTACTTC. The gene calls are TRBV15 and TRBJ2-7; no reliable D call. This CDR3 has 13 amino acids. The germline V and J ends were trimmed by 4 bases and 4 bases, with 11 bases remaining between them. Germline CDR1 reads LNHNV; CDR2 reads YYDKDF (reference sequence).

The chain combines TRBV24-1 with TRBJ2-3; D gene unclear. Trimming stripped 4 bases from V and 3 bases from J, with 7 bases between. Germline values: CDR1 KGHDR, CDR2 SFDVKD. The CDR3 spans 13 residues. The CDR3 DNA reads TGTGCCACCAGTGACCCCCCAACAGATACGCAGTATTTT. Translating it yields CATSDPPTDTQYF.

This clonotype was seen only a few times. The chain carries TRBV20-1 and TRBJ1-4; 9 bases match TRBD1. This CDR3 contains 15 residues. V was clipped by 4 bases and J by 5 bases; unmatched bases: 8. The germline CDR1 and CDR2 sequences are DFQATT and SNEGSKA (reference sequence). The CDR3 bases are TGCAGTGCTATACCCCGGGGGACAGGGAATGAAAAACTGTTTTTT. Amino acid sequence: CSAIPRGTGNEKLFF.